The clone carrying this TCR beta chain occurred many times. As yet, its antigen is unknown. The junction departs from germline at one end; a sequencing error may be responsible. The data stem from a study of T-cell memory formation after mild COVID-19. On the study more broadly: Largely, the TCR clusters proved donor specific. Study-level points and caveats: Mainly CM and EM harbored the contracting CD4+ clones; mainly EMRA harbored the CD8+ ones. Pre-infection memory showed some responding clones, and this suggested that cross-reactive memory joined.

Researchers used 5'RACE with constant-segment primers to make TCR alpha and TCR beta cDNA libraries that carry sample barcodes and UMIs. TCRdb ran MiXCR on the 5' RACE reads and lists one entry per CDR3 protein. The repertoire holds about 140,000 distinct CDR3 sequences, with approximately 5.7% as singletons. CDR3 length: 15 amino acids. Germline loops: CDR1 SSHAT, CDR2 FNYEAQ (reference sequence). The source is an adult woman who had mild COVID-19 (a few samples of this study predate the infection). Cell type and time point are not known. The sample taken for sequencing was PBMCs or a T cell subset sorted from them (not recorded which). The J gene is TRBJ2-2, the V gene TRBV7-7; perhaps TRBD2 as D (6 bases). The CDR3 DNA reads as TGTGCTAGCAGCTTAGGGCCGGGAGAAGGCGGGGAGCTGTTTTTT. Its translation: CASSLGPGEGGELFF.